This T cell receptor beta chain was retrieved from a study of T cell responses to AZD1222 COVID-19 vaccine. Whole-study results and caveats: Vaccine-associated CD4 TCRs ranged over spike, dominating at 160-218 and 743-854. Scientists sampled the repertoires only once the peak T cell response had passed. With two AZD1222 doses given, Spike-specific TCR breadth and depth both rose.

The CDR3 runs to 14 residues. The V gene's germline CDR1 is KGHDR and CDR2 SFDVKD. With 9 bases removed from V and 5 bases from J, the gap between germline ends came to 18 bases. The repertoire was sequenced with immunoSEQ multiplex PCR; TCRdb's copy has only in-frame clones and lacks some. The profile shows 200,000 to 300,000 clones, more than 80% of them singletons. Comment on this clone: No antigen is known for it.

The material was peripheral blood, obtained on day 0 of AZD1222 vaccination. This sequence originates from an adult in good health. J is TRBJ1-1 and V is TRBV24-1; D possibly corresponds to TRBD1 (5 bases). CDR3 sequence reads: CATPSGGRKTEAFF. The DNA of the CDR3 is TGTGCCACCCCCTCGGGGGGAAGGAAAACTGAAGCTTTCTTT.